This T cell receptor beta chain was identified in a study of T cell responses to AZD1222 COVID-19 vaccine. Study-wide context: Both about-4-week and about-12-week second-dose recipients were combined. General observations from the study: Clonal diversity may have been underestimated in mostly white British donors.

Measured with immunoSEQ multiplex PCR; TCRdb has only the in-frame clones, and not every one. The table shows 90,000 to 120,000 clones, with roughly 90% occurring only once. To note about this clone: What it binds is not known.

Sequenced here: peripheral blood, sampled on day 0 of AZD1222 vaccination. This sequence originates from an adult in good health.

The chain's CDR3 is CASSYDRGAGELFF. The DNA for the CDR3 is TGTGCCAGCAGCTACGATAGGGGAGCCGGGGAGCTGTTTTTT. This rearrangement joins TRBV7-8 to TRBJ2-2; D tentatively fits TRBD1 or TRBD2 (5 bases each). The V end lost 4 bases, the J end lost 6 bases, and 12 bases lay between the germline ends. Per germline, CDR1 SGHVS and CDR2 FQNEAQ. The CDR3 totals 14 residues.